This paragraph covers one TCR beta chain sequence. This entry is derived from a study of cytomegalovirus exposure and HLA in healthy donors. In the PCR, 60 Vbeta and 13 Jbeta primers were used. Clones were sequenced by immunoSEQ multiplex PCR, and TCRdb holds only the in-frame ones, with some missing. The sample holds roughly 130,000 clones; about four fifths are singletons and the top ten take about 5.3%. Germline lookup yields CDR1 MGHRA and CDR2 YSYEKL. The CDR3 totals 13 residues. Between the trimmed V and J ends, which lost 1 base and 5 bases, there was a span of 9 bases. The specimen sequenced was PBMCs. The TCR originated in a man younger than 40 in good health and CMV-seronegative. The chain has TRBV4-1 and TRBJ2-7; D is possibly TRBD2 (5 bases). Here the CDR3 DNA reads TGCGCCAGCAGCCAAGGTGAGGGAAACGAGCAGTACTTC. Its protein is CASSQGEGNEQYF.